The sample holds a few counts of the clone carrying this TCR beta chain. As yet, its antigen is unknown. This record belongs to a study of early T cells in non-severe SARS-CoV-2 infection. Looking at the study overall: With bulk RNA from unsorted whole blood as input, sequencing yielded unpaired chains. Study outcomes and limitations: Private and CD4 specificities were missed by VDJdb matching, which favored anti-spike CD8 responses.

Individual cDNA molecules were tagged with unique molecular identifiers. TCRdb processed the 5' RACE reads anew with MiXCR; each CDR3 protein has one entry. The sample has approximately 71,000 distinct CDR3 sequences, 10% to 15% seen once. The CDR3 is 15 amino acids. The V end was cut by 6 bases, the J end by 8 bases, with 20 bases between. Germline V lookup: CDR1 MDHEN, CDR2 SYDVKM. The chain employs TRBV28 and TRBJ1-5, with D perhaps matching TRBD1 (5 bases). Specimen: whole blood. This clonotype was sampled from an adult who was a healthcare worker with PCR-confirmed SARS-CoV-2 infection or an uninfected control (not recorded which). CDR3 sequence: CASRAGAADVKPQHF. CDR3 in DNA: TGTGCCAGCAGGGCCGGGGCGGCGGACGTGAAGCCCCAGCATTTT.